The 31 T cell receptor beta chains listed next were all sequenced from one sample in a study of shared clonotypes between healthy human individuals. Method: immunoSEQ multiplex PCR; TCRdb's copy keeps in-frame clones and lacks some. The sample has 530,000 or so clones; 60% to 80% are singletons. Specimen: PBMCs. The source is a middle-aged woman in good health. Some clones in this sample may be carry-over from other donors' samples.

The J gene is TRBJ2-1, the V gene TRBV6-1; TRBD1 matches 7 bases. Trimming at V came to 6 bases and at J to 7 bases, leaving 3 bases not matched to a gene. Germline values: CDR1 MNHNS, CDR2 SASEGT. The CDR3 runs to 12 residues. DNA for the CDR3: TGTGCCAGCAGGGGACAGTATAATGAGCAGTTCTTC. Translated: CASRGQYNEQFF.

The chain couples TRBV15 to TRBJ2-3, with a possible D match to TRBD2 (5 bases). Germline lookup yields CDR1 LNHNV and CDR2 YYDKDF (reference sequence). V gave up 0 bases and J gave up 2 bases, with 27 bases separating them. The CDR3 extends over 21 amino acids. CDR3 DNA sequence: TGTGCCACCAGCAGAGATAGTGGAGGACGGTTACCCCTGCATGACACAGATACGCAGTATTTT. Translating it yields CATSRDSGGRLPLHDTDTQYF.

The chain has TRBV7-8 and TRBJ1-1; D gene unclear. CDR1 and CDR2 from the germline V gene are SGHVS and FQNEAQ. This CDR3 region has 12 residues. Between the trimmed V and J ends, which lost 7 bases and 3 bases, there was a span of 9 bases. This CDR3 reads CASKYLDTEAFF. CDR3 nucleotide sequence: TGTGCCAGCAAATACCTAGACACTGAAGCTTTCTTT.

The V gene is TRBV10-3, the J gene TRBJ2-3; weak D call: TRBD2 (6 bases). CDR1 is ENHRY and CDR2 is SYGVKD in the germline V gene. The CDR3 contains 13 residues. Trimming left V 4 bases short and J 3 bases short, with 8 bases between. The CDR3 bases are TGTGCCATCAGTGTAGGGACTACAGATACGCAGTATTTT. It translates to CAISVGTTDTQYF.

This sequence joins TRBV4-1 and TRBJ1-5, with a weak D call TRBD1 (6 bases). CDR1 is MGHRA and CDR2 is YSYEKL in the germline V gene. V was shortened by 4 bases and J by 2 bases, with 9 bases between the two germline ends. This CDR3 has 14 residues. CDR3 sequence reads: CASSPRQGNQPQHF. In nucleotides, the CDR3 is TGCGCCAGCAGCCCCCGACAGGGCAATCAGCCCCAGCATTTT.

The chain is built from TRBV7-8 and TRBJ1-2, with 11 bases identical to TRBD1. Germline V gene data show CDR1 as SGHVS and CDR2 as FQNEAQ. This CDR3 is 15 amino acids long. The junction had 3 bases not matched to a gene; V was cut back by 3 bases and J by 3 bases. In nucleotides, the CDR3 is TGTGCCAGCAGCTTCCGGGACAGGGGGGACTATGGCTACACCTTC. This gives the protein CASSFRDRGDYGYTF.

The V gene is TRBV27, the J gene TRBJ2-6, with 7 bases lining up with TRBD1. In germline, CDR1 is MNHEY, CDR2 SMNVEV (reference sequence). The V and J ends lost 3 bases and 0 bases, in that order; junction bases with no gene match: 11. The CDR3 extends over 19 amino acids. CDR3 in DNA: TGTGCCAGCAGTTTCCGGACAGGCCCTATGAGCTCTGGGGCCAACGTCCTGACTTTC. It is translated as CASSFRTGPMSSGANVLTF.

This clone was seen once. This chain connects TRBV14 to TRBJ1-4; D is undetermined. Trimming removed 1 base from V and 8 bases from J, with 14 bases in between. The CDR3 loop spans 15 amino acids. In germline, CDR1 is SGHDN, CDR2 FVKESK. CDR3 sequence reads: CASSQGLFRDEKLFF. The CDR3 DNA reads as TGTGCCAGCAGCCAAGGACTTTTTCGCGACGAAAAACTGTTTTTT.

J is TRBJ1-1 and V is TRBV6-6, with D perhaps matching TRBD1 (6 bases). Germline V CDR1 and CDR2: MNHNY, SVGAGI (reference sequence). Deletions cut 8 bases from V and 1 base from J, with 14 bases between. The length of the CDR3 is 14 residues. The CDR3 DNA follows: TGTGCCAGCTTAACAGGGTGGAGGAACACTGAAGCTTTCTTT. It is translated as CASLTGWRNTEAFF.

On this clone itself: The identical CDR3 is also encoded by other nucleotide sequences in the sample. This rearrangement joins TRBV19 to TRBJ2-2; D is unclear. The CDR3 extends over 13 amino acids. Germline values: CDR1 LNHDA, CDR2 SQIVND (reference sequence). V was clipped by 3 bases and J by 6 bases, with 8 bases between them. CDR3 sequence (DNA): TGTGCCAGTAGTATCTTGGGGTCCGGGGAGCTGTTTTTT. Its protein product is CASSILGSGELFF.

The chain is built from TRBV29-1 and TRBJ2-1, with a weak D call TRBD2 (7 bases). Germline assignment: CDR1 SQVTM and CDR2 ANQGSEA. Trimming removed 6 bases at V and 0 bases at J, with 15 bases between. The CDR3 is 15 amino acids. CDR3 bases: TGCAGCGTGGGAAGGGGGGGAAGCTCCTACAATGAGCAGTTCTTC. Protein product: CSVGRGGSSYNEQFF.

Details on this clone: Other DNA variants within this sample encode the same CDR3. The V gene is TRBV6-5, the J gene TRBJ2-7, with D maybe TRBD2 (6 bases). Trimming removed 7 bases at V and 7 bases at J, with 11 bases between. CDR3 length: 11 residues. Germline CDR1 reads MNHEY; CDR2 reads SVGAGI. The CDR3, as DNA: TGTGCCAGCACCCTGGGGGGAGAGCAGTACTTC. It specifies CASTLGGEQYF.

The table lists this clone with a count of one. V gene TRBV4-2 combines with J gene TRBJ2-2; 9 bases fit TRBD2. CDR3 length: 17 amino acids. CDR1 and CDR2 (germline): LGHNA, YNFKEQ. Trimming at V came to 0 bases and at J to 5 bases, leaving 7 bases not matched to a gene. The DNA for the CDR3 is TGTGCCAGCAGCCAAGAGGTAGCGGGAGTAGAAACCGGGGAGCTGTTTTTT. This codes for CASSQEVAGVETGELFF.

The J gene is TRBJ1-2, the V gene TRBV2; D remains ambiguous. Germline V gives CDR1 SNHLY, CDR2 FYNNEI. The CDR3 loop spans 12 amino acids. V dropped 7 bases and J dropped 6 bases, with 12 bases sitting between them. The CDR3 sequence is CASIFSGNGYTF. CDR3 in DNA: TGTGCCAGCATCTTCAGCGGAAATGGCTACACCTTC. Combining the CDR3 with reference TRBV2 and TRBJ1-2 gives the whole variable domain EPEVTQTPSHQVTQMGQEVILRCVPISNHLYFYWYRQILGQKVEFLVSFYNNEISEKSEIFDDQFSVERPDGSNFTLKIRSTKLEDSAMYFCASIFSGNGYTFGSGTRLTVV.

The gene calls are TRBV2 and TRBJ2-1; D assignment may be TRBD1 or TRBD2 (6 bases each). V lost 3 bases, J lost 2 bases, and 11 bases lay in between. The CDR3 covers 15 residues. In germline, CDR1 is SNHLY, CDR2 FYNNEI. The CDR3 is CASSEEGEAYNEQFF. The CDR3 nucleotides are TGTGCCAGCAGTGAGGAGGGGGAGGCCTACAATGAGCAGTTCTTC.

The chain combines TRBV7-9 with TRBJ2-6; D uncertain. Germline lookup yields CDR1 SEHNR and CDR2 FQNEAQ (reference sequence). V was cut by 1 base and J by 3 bases, with 13 bases left in between. CDR3 length: 17 amino acids. As DNA, the CDR3 is TGTGCCAGCAGCTTAGTAACCGCAGGCCTTGGGGCCAACGTCCTGACTTTC. Translated: CASSLVTAGLGANVLTF.

Comment on this clone: This sample includes further DNA sequences coding for the same CDR3. The chain links TRBV18 to TRBJ1-4, with D possibly matching TRBD1 (6 bases). The germline CDR1 and CDR2 sequences are KGHSH and LQKENI. The CDR3 covers 14 residues. Trimming stripped 6 bases from V and 5 bases from J, with 13 bases between. CDR3 amino acids: CASSPSGGNEKLFF. Written as DNA, the CDR3 is TGTGCCAGCTCGCCCTCTGGGGGCAATGAAAAACTGTTTTTT.

The V and J genes are TRBV19 and TRBJ1-2; D is unclear. Germline V lookup: CDR1 LNHDA, CDR2 SQIVND (reference sequence). Trimming took 5 bases from V and 0 from J, leaving 13 bases between them. CDR3 length: 15 residues. The CDR3 region has the DNA TGTGCCAGTAGTGCGACGAAGACAACTAACTATGGCTACACCTTC. As protein: CASSATKTTNYGYTF.

This clone was recorded at least ten times. The V and J genes are TRBV2 and TRBJ1-5; no clear D gene. Germline-derived CDR1 and CDR2 are SNHLY and FYNNEI. V lost 4 bases and J 0 bases, leaving 1 base between the germline ends. The CDR3 runs 12 residues. The CDR3 here is CASSASNQPQHF. Written as DNA, the CDR3 is TGTGCCAGCAGTGCTAGCAATCAGCCCCAGCATTTT.

This clone appeared a few times. The chain is built from TRBV7-8 and TRBJ2-2; 13 nucleotides agree with TRBD2. Germline values: CDR1 SGHVS, CDR2 FQNEAQ. The J segment lost 8 bases and the V segment lost 5 bases, leaving 8 bases of the junction unmatched. CDR3 length: 16 amino acids. The CDR3 bases are TGTGCCAGCAGCGCCGGACTAGCGGGAGTAATAGGGGAGCTGTTTTTT. Encoded protein: CASSAGLAGVIGELFF.

The chain recombines TRBV5-1 with TRBJ2-1, with a possible D match to TRBD1 (5 bases). CDR1 SGHRS and CDR2 YFSETQ come from the germline V gene. This CDR3 is 14 amino acids long. Trimming shortened V by 2 bases and J by 8 bases, and 14 bases separated the two germline ends. CDR3 amino acids: CASSFTGPKDEQFF. The CDR3 DNA is TGCGCCAGCAGCTTCACAGGTCCCAAGGATGAGCAGTTCTTC.

The rearrangement links TRBV14 to TRBJ2-7, with 11 bases aligning to TRBD2. J lost 12 bases, V lost 1 base, and 5 bases had no gene match. The CDR3 is made up of 13 amino acids. The V gene's germline CDR1 is SGHDN and CDR2 FVKESK. DNA for the CDR3: TGTGCCAGCAGCCAAGCCCCTAGCGGGAGGCGGTACTTC. Translating gives CASSQAPSGRRYF.

J is TRBJ2-1 and V is TRBV7-9; TRBD2 aligns across 12 bases. This CDR3 has 15 residues. J was trimmed by 6 bases and V by 5 bases; bases with no gene match: 5. Germline loops: CDR1 SEHNR, CDR2 FQNEAQ (reference sequence). The CDR3: CASSQRLAGVNEQFF. In nucleotides, the CDR3 is TGTGCCAGCAGCCAACGACTAGCGGGAGTCAATGAGCAGTTCTTC.

The chain recombines TRBV7-6 with TRBJ2-6; D ambiguous. The CDR3 is 13 residues long. The V end was cut by 3 bases, the J end by 0 bases, with 0 bases between. Germline V gene lookup returns CDR1 SGHVS and CDR2 FNYEAQ. The CDR3 protein is CASSFSGANVLTF. CDR3 sequence (DNA): TGTGCCAGCAGCTTCTCTGGGGCCAACGTCCTGACTTTC.

This clone was counted at least ten times. The rearrangement links TRBV7-2 to TRBJ2-5, with 12 bases identical to TRBD2. The CDR3 totals 15 residues. J gave up 4 bases and V 5 bases, and 5 bases lay outside the gene matches. CDR1 and CDR2 (germline): SGHTA, FQGNSA. CDR3 in DNA: TGTGCCAGCAGCATCGGACTAGCGGGAATAGAGACCCAGTACTTC. The encoded protein is CASSIGLAGIETQYF. The full variable domain, rest sourced from reference TRBV7-2 and TRBJ2-5, is GAGVSQSPSNKVTEKGKDVELRCDPISGHTALYWYRQSLGQGLEFLIYFQGNSAPDKSGLPSDRFSAERTGGSVSTLTIQRTQQEDSAVYLCASSIGLAGIETQYFGPGTRLLVL.

This chain joins TRBV14 and TRBJ2-7; D gene unclear. There are 12 residues in the CDR3. Germline-derived CDR1 and CDR2 are SGHDN and FVKESK. V was shortened by 1 base and J by 4 bases, with 5 bases between the two germline ends. This CDR3 reads CASSQARYEQYF. The CDR3 DNA is TGTGCCAGCAGCCAAGCCAGGTACGAGCAGTACTTC.

The J gene is TRBJ1-2, the V gene TRBV28; D is undetermined. V gave up 7 bases and J gave up 0 bases, with 3 bases separating them. Per the germline V gene, CDR1 is MDHEN and CDR2 is SYDVKM. The CDR3 loop spans 11 amino acids. CDR3 coding DNA: TGTGCCAGCACGGCTAACTATGGCTACACCTTC. It yields the protein CASTANYGYTF.

V usage is TRBV28 and J usage is TRBJ1-1; the D gene is possibly TRBD1 (6 bases). Per the germline V gene, CDR1 is MDHEN and CDR2 is SYDVKM. Deletions cut 6 bases from V and 4 bases from J, with 12 bases between. This CDR3 comprises 13 residues. CDR3 sequence reads: CASSRLGATEAFF. CDR3 DNA sequence: TGTGCCAGCAGCCGATTGGGGGCCACTGAAGCTTTCTTT.

The genes are TRBV7-8 and TRBJ1-3, with unresolved D. CDR1 and CDR2 (germline): SGHVS, FQNEAQ. The CDR3 is 15 amino acids. The V gene lost 1 base and the J gene lost 1 base, with 8 bases spanning the gap. This CDR3 reads CASSLDPASGNTIYF. CDR3 in DNA: TGTGCCAGCAGCTTAGATCCAGCTTCTGGAAACACCATATATTTT.

The gene calls are TRBV28 and TRBJ1-2; D remains unclear. The CDR3 sequence is 12 residues long. In germline, CDR1 is MDHEN, CDR2 SYDVKM. The V and J ends lost 2 bases and 8 bases respectively, with 9 bases between them. Written as DNA, the CDR3 is TGTGCCAGCAGTTTAGACGGGGTGGGCTACACCTTC. Amino acid sequence: CASSLDGVGYTF.

This chain joins TRBV7-2 and TRBJ2-3; 12 bases fit TRBD2. CDR3 length equals 19 residues. The J segment lost 5 bases and the V segment lost 5 bases, leaving 17 bases of the junction unmatched. CDR1 SGHTA and CDR2 FQGNSA come from the germline V gene. DNA for the CDR3: TGTGCCAGCAGCCCAGGACGGGCTAGCGGGAGGGGCGGGGTAGATACGCAGTATTTT. Protein: CASSPGRASGRGGVDTQYF.